The clone carrying this T cell receptor beta chain was detected ten times or more. The antigen is not known. The V gene's germline CDR1 is GTSNPN and CDR2 SVGIG (reference sequence). The CDR3 length is 14 residues. V was shortened by 0 bases and J by 5 bases, with 13 bases between the two germline ends. This sample was taken from a study of T cells in Graves' hyperthyroidism and ophthalmopathy. On the study more broadly: The blood sample was taken at first diagnosis, before treatment began. Study observations and caveats: Progression to ophthalmopathy was predicted a median of 6.5 months early. Blood held most thyroid clonotypes expanded above 0.001 frequency.

The CDR3 regions of TCR beta were amplified from RNA transcripts. When the TCR CDR3 underwent first-round RT-PCR, the HTBI primer set was used. TCRdb re-derived calls from the multiplex PCR reads in MiXCR, one entry per CDR3 protein. The table has 500,000 or so distinct CDR3 sequences, about 15% seen once; the top ten hold 15% to 20%. This receptor was obtained from a woman aged 18-29 years with Graves' ophthalmopathy. Sequenced material: blood. The rearrangement joins TRBV30 to TRBJ2-5; no clear D gene. CDR3 nucleotide sequence: TGTGCCTGGAGTGTAATAGGTCCGAGTGAGACCCAGTACTTC. It specifies CAWSVIGPSETQYF. Full variable domain (rest looked up from reference TRBV30 and TRBJ2-5): SQTIHQWPATLVQPVGSPLSLECTVEGTSNPNLYWYRQAAGRGLQLLFYSVGIGQISSEVPQNLSASRPQDRQFILSSKKLLLSDSGFYLCAWSVIGPSETQYFGPGTRLLVL.